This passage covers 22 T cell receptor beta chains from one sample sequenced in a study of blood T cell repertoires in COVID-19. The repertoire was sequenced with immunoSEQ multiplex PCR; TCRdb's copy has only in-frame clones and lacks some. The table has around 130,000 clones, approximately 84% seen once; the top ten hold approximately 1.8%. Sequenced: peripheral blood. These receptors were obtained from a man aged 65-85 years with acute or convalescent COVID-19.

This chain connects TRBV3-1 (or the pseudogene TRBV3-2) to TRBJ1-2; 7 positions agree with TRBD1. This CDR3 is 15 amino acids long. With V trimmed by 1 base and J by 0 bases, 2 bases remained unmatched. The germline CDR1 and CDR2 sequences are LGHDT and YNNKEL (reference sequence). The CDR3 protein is CASSQAGTANYGYTF. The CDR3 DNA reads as TGTGCCAGCAGCCAAGCCGGGACAGCTAACTATGGCTACACCTTC.

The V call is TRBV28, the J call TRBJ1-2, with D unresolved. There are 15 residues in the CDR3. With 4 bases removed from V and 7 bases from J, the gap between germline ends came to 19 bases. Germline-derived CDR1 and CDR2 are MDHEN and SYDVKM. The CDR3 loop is CASSSQVGVMGGYTF. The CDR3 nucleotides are TGTGCCAGCAGTTCCCAGGTCGGGGTGATGGGTGGCTACACCTTC.

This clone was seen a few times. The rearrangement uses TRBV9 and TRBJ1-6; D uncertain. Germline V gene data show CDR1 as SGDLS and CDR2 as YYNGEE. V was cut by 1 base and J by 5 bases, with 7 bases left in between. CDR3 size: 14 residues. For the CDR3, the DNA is TGTGCCAGCAGCGTACTGGCGGATAATTCACCCCTCCACTTT. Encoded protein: CASSVLADNSPLHF.

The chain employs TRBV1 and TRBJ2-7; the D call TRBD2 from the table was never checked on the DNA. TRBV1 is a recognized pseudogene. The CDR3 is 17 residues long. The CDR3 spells CTSSQDLGRGGPYEQYF. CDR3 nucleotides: TGCACCAGCAGCCAAGATCTTGGACGGGGGGGCCCCTACGAGCAGTACTTC.

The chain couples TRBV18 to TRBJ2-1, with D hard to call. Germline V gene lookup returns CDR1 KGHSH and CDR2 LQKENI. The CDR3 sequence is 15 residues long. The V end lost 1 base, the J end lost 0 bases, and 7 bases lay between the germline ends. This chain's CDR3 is CASSPRRSSYNEQFF. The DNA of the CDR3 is TGTGCCAGCTCACCACGAAGGAGCTCCTACAATGAGCAGTTCTTC.

The CDR3 region is CAISESGLGFETQYF. CDR3 sequence (DNA): TGTGCCATCAGTGAGTCGGGACTTGGCTTCGAGACCCAGTACTTC. The chain uses TRBV10-3 and TRBJ2-5, with a possible D match to TRBD2 (6 bases). CDR3 length: 15 amino acids. V was cut by 0 bases and J by 5 bases, with 13 bases left in between. Germline V gene data show CDR1 as ENHRY and CDR2 as SYGVKD.

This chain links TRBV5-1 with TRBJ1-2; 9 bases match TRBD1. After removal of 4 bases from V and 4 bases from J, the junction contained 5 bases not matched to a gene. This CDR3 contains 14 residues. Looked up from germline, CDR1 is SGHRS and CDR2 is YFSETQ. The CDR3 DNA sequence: TGCGCCAGCAGCCCGGACAGGGGCGTCTATGGCTACACCTTC. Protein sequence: CASSPDRGVYGYTF.

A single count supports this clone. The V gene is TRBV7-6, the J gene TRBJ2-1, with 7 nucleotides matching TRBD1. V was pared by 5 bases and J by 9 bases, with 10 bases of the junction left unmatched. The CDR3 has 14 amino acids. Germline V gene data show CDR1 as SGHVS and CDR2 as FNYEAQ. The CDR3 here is CASSRLAGGSEQFF. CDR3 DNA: TGTGCCAGCAGCCGGCTAGCAGGGGGTAGTGAGCAGTTCTTC.

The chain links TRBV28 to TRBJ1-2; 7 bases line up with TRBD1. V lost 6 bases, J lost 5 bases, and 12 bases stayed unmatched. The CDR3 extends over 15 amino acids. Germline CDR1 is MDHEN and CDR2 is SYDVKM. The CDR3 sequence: CASRTVRGLWYGYTF. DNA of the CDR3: TGTGCCAGCAGGACGGTTAGGGGGCTTTGGTATGGCTACACCTTC.

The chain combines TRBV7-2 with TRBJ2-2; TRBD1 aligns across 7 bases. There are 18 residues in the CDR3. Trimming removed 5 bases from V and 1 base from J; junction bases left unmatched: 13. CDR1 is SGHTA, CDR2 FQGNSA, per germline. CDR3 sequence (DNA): TGTGCCAGCAGCCGCTTCGTCGACAGGGTAGGGAACACCGGGGAGCTGTTTTTT. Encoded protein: CASSRFVDRVGNTGELFF.

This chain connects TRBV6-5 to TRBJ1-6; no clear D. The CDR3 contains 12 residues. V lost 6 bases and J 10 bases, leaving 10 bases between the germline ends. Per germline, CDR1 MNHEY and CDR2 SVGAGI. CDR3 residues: CASRFGESPLHF. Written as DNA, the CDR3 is TGTGCCAGCAGATTTGGGGAGTCACCCCTCCACTTT.

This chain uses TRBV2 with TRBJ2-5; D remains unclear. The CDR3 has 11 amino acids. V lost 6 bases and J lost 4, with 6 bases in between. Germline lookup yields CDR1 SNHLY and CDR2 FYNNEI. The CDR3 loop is CASRLIETQYF. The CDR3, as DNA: TGTGCCAGCAGACTAATAGAGACCCAGTACTTC.

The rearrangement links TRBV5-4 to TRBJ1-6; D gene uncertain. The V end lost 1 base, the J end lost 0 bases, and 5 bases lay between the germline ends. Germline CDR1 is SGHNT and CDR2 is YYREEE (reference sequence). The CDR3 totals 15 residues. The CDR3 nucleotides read TGTGCCAGCAGCTTGCCAGACTCCTATAATTCACCCCTCCACTTT. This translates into CASSLPDSYNSPLHF.

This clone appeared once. As DNA, the CDR3 is TGCGCCAGCAGCCCGAGTTCCGGGACAGGGTCGAACACTGAAGCTTTCTTT. As protein: CASSPSSGTGSNTEAFF. The chain recombines TRBV4-1 with TRBJ1-1; 9 nucleotides align to TRBD1. V shed 4 bases, J shed 1 base, and the junction held 10 bases outside the gene matches. Germline-derived CDR1 and CDR2 are MGHRA and YSYEKL. The length of the CDR3 is 17 residues.

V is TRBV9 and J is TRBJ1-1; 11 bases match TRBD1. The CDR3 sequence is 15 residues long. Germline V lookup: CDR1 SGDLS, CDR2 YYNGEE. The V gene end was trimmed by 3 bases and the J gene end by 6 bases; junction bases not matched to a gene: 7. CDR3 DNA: TGTGCCAGCAGCGCATGGGACAGGGGGAGTGCTGAAGCTTTCTTT. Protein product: CASSAWDRGSAEAFF.

The DNA for the CDR3 is TGTGCCAGCAGCTTTAAGGTTTCGGGGACAGATACGCAGTATTTT. This translates into CASSFKVSGTDTQYF. The rearrangement joins TRBV5-4 to TRBJ2-3; D perhaps matches TRBD2 (5 bases). This CDR3 comprises 15 residues. V shed 2 bases and J shed 3 bases, with 13 bases lying between them. Germline loops: CDR1 SGHNT, CDR2 YYREEE (reference sequence).

The CDR3 bases are TGTGCCAGCAGCTCTTACACAGGCACCGGGGAGCTGTTTTTT. Amino acid sequence: CASSSYTGTGELFF. The gene calls are TRBV5-8 and TRBJ2-2; possibly TRBD1 for D (5 bases). In germline, CDR1 is SGHTS, CDR2 YDEGEE. Trimming pared 3 bases from V and 4 bases from J, leaving 10 bases between. The CDR3 has 14 residues. Together with reference TRBV5-8 and TRBJ2-2, the CDR3 gives the full variable domain: EAGVTQSPTHLIKTRGQQATLRCSPISGHTSVYWYQQALGLGLQFLLWYDEGEERNRGNFPPRFSGRQFPNYSSELNVNALELEDSALYLCASSSYTGTGELFFGEGSRLTVL.

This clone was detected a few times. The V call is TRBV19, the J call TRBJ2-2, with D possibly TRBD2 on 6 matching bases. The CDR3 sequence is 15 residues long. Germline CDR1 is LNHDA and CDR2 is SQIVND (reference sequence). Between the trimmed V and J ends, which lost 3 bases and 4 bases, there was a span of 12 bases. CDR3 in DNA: TGTGCCAGTAGTATTGTGGGGGGTGGCACCGGGGAGCTGTTTTTT. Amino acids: CASSIVGGGTGELFF. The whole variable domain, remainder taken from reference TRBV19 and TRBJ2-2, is DGGITQSPKYLFRKEGQNVTLSCEQNLNHDAMYWYRQDPGQGLRLIYYSQIVNDFQKGDIAEGYSVSREKKESFPLTVTSAQKNPTAFYLCASSIVGGGTGELFFGEGSRLTVL.

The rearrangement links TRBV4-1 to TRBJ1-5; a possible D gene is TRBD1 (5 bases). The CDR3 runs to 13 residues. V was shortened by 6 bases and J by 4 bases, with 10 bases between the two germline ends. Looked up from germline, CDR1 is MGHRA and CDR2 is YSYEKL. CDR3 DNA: TGCGCCAGCAGTCCACAGGCAAATCAGCCCCAGCATTTT. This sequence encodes CASSPQANQPQHF.

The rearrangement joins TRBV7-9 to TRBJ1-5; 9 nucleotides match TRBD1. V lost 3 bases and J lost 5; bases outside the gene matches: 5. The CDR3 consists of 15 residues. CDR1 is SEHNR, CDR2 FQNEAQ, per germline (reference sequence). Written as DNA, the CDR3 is TGTGCCAGCAGCTTCCGCGGGGACAGGGATCAGCCCCAGCATTTT. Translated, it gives CASSFRGDRDQPQHF.

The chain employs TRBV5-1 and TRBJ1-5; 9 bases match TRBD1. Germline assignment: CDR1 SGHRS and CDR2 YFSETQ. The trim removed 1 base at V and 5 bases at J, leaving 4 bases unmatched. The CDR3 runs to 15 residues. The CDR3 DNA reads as TGCGCCAGCAGCTTGTTGGGACAGGGCGATCAGCCCCAGCATTTT. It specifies CASSLLGQGDQPQHF.

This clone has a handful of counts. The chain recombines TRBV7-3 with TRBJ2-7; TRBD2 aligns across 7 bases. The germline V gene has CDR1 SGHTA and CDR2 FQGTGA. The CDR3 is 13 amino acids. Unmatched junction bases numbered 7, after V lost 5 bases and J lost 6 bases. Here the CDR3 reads CASSPTSNSEQYF. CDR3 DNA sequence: TGTGCCAGCAGCCCGACTAGCAATTCCGAGCAGTACTTC.